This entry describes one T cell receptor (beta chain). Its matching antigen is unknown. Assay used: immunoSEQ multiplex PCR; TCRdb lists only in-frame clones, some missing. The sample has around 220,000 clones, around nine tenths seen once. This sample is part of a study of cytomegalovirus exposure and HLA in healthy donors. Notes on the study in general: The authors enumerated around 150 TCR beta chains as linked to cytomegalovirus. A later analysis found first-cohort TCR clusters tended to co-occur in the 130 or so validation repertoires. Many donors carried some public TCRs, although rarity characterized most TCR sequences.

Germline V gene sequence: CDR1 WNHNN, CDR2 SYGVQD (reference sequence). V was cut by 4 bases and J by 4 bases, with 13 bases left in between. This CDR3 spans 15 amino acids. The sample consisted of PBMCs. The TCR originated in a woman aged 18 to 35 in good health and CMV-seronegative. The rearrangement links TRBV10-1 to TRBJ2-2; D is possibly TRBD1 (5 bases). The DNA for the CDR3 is TGCGCCAGCAGTGCGGCAGGGCAGGGCACCGGGGAGCTGTTTTTT. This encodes CASSAAGQGTGELFF.